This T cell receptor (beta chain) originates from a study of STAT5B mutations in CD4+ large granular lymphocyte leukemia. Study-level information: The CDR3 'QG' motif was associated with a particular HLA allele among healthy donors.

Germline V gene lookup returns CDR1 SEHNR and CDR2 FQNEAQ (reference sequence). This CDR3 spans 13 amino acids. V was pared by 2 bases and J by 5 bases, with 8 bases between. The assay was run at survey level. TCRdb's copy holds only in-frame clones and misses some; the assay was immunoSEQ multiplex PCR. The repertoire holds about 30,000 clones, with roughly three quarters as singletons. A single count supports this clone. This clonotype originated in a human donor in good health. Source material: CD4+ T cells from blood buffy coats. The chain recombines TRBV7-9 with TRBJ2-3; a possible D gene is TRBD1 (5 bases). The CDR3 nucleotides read TGTGCCAGCAGCTTATTGGGGCGAGATACGCAGTATTTT. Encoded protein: CASSLLGRDTQYF.